The TCR beta chain described here comes from a study of early T cells in non-severe SARS-CoV-2 infection. Study details: The chains were unpaired, and the sequenced material was bulk RNA from unsorted whole blood.

Tagging with unique molecular identifiers was applied to individual cDNA molecules. From the 5' RACE reads, TCRdb called clonotypes with MiXCR, one entry per CDR3 protein. The sample contains about 49,000 distinct CDR3 sequences, 10% to 15% of which appear only once. This clonotype was seen only a few times. CDR1 is SGHKS and CDR2 is YYEKEE in the germline V gene (reference sequence). The ends lost 4 bases at V and 5 bases at J; junction bases unmatched: 4. This CDR3 is 14 amino acids long. This receptor was taken from an adult who was a healthcare worker with PCR-confirmed SARS-CoV-2 infection or an uninfected control (not recorded which). Sequencing was carried out using whole blood. The J gene is TRBJ1-5, the V gene TRBV5-5, with 9 bases that match TRBD1. For the CDR3, the DNA is TGTGCCAGCAGCCGTCGGACAGGGGATCAGCCCCAGCATTTT. It encodes CASSRRTGDQPQHF.